These 11 T cell receptor beta chains came from one sample sequenced in a study of CD8 T cells in Susac syndrome. Random hexamers were used to reverse transcribe roughly 0.45 to 1 ug of RNA. MiXCR was run by TCRdb on the immunoSEQ multiplex PCR reads, yielding one entry per CDR3 protein. The sample lists 210,000 or so distinct CDR3 sequences, 85% to 95% seen once, with 0.15% in the top ten. Specimen: CD4+ T cells from PBMCs. The receptors derive from a human donor with Susac syndrome.

The chain uses TRBV7-2 and TRBJ2-5; a weak D match, TRBD1 (6 bases). V was cut by 4 bases and J by 5 bases, with 20 bases left in between. The length of the CDR3 is 16 residues. Germline V lookup: CDR1 SGHTA, CDR2 FQGNSA. Here the CDR3 DNA reads TGTGCCAGCAGCTCCATCCACAGGGCGTTGGGGGAGACCCAGTACTTC. Its translation: CASSSIHRALGETQYF.

This clonotype was recorded once. The chain uses TRBV19 and TRBJ1-1; D is perhaps TRBD1 (5 bases). CDR3 length equals 14 residues. V was pared by 10 bases and J by 1 base, with 16 bases between. Germline lookup yields CDR1 LNHDA and CDR2 SQIVND (reference sequence). CDR3 bases: TGTGCCACCGGAGGGGAGGAGGGGAACACTGAAGCTTTCTTT. It encodes CATGGEEGNTEAFF.

The chain joins TRBV30 to TRBJ1-1; the D gene is possibly TRBD1 (5 bases). This CDR3 is built from 14 residues. The V and J ends lost 7 bases and 5 bases respectively, with 20 bases between them. CDR1 is GTSNPN and CDR2 is SVGIG in the germline V gene (reference sequence). The CDR3 here is CASRLSGGVTEAFF. As DNA, the CDR3 is TGTGCCTCCCGCCTCAGCGGAGGGGTAACTGAAGCTTTCTTT.

This chain joins TRBV6-2 or TRBV6-3 and TRBJ1-5; D is unclear. The germline V gene encodes CDR1 MNHEY and CDR2 SVGEGT. There are 13 residues in the CDR3. Trimming cost V 6 bases and J 2 bases, with 8 bases left between them. The CDR3 sequence: CASRRGGNQPQHF. DNA of the CDR3: TGTGCCAGCAGGAGAGGTGGCAATCAGCCCCAGCATTTT.

This rearrangement joins TRBV20-1 to TRBJ2-3; 8 bases map to TRBD2. CDR3 size: 17 residues. Germline V gene sequence: CDR1 DFQATT, CDR2 SNEGSKA (reference sequence). Losses at the gene ends were 1 base for V and 3 bases for J; bases not matched to a gene: 12. The CDR3 DNA follows: TGCAGTGCTAGAGCGCCCGGCGCGCGGGGGGCTACAGATACGCAGTATTTT. Protein sequence: CSARAPGARGATDTQYF.

The genes are TRBV3-1 and TRBJ2-1; tentative D call: TRBD2 (5 bases). The CDR3 is 14 residues long. The V gene's germline CDR1 is LGHDT and CDR2 YNNKEL (reference sequence). V was cut by 4 bases and J by 5 bases, with 12 bases left in between. The CDR3 DNA is TGTGCCAGCAGCCTGCGGGTGGACCACAATGAGCAGTTCTTC. Translating it yields CASSLRVDHNEQFF.

This chain links TRBV30 with TRBJ2-1; 10 bases are shared with TRBD2. CDR3 size: 16 residues. With 3 bases clipped from V and 0 bases from J, the junction kept 5 bases outside the gene matches. Germline assignment: CDR1 GTSNPN and CDR2 SVGIG (reference sequence). This chain's CDR3 is CAWRVERGGSYNEQFF. DNA of the CDR3: TGTGCCTGGAGGGTAGAGCGGGGGGGCTCCTACAATGAGCAGTTCTTC.

The genes are TRBV30 and TRBJ1-1, with D uncertain. The germline V gene has CDR1 GTSNPN and CDR2 SVGIG (reference sequence). V shed 1 base and J shed 4 bases, with 13 bases lying between them. The CDR3 sequence is 14 residues long. CDR3 sequence (DNA): TGTGCCTGGAGTGAGTGGGGAGGTAGCACTGAAGCTTTCTTT. It yields the protein CAWSEWGGSTEAFF.

This chain links TRBV7-2 with TRBJ1-1, with 7 nucleotides matching TRBD1. Germline assignment: CDR1 SGHTA and CDR2 FQGNSA. V was pared by 0 bases and J by 0 bases, with 7 bases of the junction left unmatched. CDR3 size: 17 residues. CDR3 bases: TGTGCCAGCAGCTTAGCGGACAGGAGATTAATGAACACTGAAGCTTTCTTT. It is translated as CASSLADRRLMNTEAFF.

This rearrangement joins TRBV10-3 to TRBJ2-3, with D uncertain. Trimming took 4 bases from V and 2 from J, leaving 13 bases between them. Looked up from germline, CDR1 is ENHRY and CDR2 is SYGVKD. CDR3 length: 15 residues. The CDR3 protein is CAISGAGSYTDTQYF. The CDR3 nucleotides are TGTGCCATCAGTGGAGCAGGCAGCTACACAGATACGCAGTATTTT.

CDR3 region: CASSFKQGAPVYEQYF. The CDR3 nucleotides read TGTGCCAGCAGTTTCAAACAGGGGGCCCCCGTCTACGAGCAGTACTTC. This chain uses TRBV28 with TRBJ2-7, with TRBD1 matching 9 bases. The CDR3 covers 16 residues. Germline lookup yields CDR1 MDHEN and CDR2 SYDVKM. V was pared by 3 bases and J by 3 bases, with 9 bases of the junction left unmatched.